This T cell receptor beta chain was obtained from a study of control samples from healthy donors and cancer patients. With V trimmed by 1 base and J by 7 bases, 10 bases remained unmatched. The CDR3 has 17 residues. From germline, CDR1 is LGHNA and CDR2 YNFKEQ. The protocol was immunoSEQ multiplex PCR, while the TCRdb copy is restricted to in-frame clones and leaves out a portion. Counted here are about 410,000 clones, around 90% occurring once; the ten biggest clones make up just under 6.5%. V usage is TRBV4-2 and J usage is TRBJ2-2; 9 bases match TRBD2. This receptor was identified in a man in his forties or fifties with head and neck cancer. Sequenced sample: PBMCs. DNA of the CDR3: TGTGCCAGCAGCCAAGTTTTAGCGGGAGCTTCGGGCGGGGAGCTGTTTTTT. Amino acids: CASSQVLAGASGGELFF.